This T cell receptor (beta chain) was identified during a study of cytomegalovirus exposure and HLA in healthy donors. Researchers ran the PCR with 60 Vbeta and 13 Jbeta primers. TCRdb's table, derived via immunoSEQ multiplex PCR, lists solely in-frame clones and lacks some. The data contain 75,000 to 90,000 clones, approximately 69% of them singletons. Worth noting for this clone: What it binds is not known.

V gave up 0 bases and J gave up 4 bases, with 7 bases separating them. This CDR3 is 15 amino acids long. CDR1 is SGHTA and CDR2 is FQGNSA in the germline V gene. General study points: Based on reports, TCR beta sequences accurately predicted HLA-A and HLA-B alleles for most subjects. After further analysis at a later stage, around 17,000 TCR beta sequences were associated with HLA alleles at 0.05 false discovery rate.

This chain links TRBV7-2 with TRBJ1-6; D gene unclear. The material sequenced was PBMCs. This clonotype was sampled from a man younger than 45 in good health and CMV-seropositive. DNA of the CDR3: TGTGCCAGCAGCTTAGCGGGCAGTTATAATTCACCCCTCCACTTT. This gives the protein CASSLAGSYNSPLHF.